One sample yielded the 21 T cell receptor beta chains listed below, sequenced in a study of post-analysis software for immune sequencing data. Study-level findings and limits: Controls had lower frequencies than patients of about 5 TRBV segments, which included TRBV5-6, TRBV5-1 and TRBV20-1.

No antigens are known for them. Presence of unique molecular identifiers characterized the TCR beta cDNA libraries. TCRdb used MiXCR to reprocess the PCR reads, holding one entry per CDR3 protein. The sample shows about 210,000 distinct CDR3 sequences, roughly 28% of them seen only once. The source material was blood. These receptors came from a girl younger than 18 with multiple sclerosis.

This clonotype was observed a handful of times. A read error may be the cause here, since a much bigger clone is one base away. The chain's CDR3 is CASSCLDVPNEQYF. In nucleotides, the CDR3 is TGTGCCAGCAGTTGCTTGGACGTCCCCAACGAGCAGTACTTC. J is TRBJ2-4 and V is TRBV6-5; the D is unclear. The J call may not be correct, given that the DNA end is closer to TRBJ2-7. The CDR3 spans 14 residues. Looked up from germline, CDR1 is MNHEY and CDR2 is SVGAGI.

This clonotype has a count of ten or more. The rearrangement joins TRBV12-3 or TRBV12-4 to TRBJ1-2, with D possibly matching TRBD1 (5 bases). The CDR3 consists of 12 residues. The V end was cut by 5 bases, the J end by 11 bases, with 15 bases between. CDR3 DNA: TGTGCCAGCAGTAGGGCAGGGTACCTTTACACCTTC. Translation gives CASSRAGYLYTF.

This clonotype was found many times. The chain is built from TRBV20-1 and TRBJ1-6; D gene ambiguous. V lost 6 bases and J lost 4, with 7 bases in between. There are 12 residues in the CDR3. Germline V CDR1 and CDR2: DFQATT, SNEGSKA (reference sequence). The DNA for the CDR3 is TGCAGTGCCCGCCAGTATAATTCACCCCTCCACTTT. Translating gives CSARQYNSPLHF.

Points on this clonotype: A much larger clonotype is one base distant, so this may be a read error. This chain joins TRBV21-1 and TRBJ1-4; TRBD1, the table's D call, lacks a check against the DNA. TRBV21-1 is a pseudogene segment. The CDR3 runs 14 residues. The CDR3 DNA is TGTGCCAGCAGCCGGGGACGAACTAATGAAAAACTGTTTTTT. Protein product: CASSRGRTNEKLFF.

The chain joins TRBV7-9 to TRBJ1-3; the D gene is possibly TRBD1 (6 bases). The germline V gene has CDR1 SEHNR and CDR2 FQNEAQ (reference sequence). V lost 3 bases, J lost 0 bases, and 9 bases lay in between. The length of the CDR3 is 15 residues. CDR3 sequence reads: CASSLTGYSGNTIYF. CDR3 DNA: TGTGCCAGCAGCTTGACAGGTTACTCTGGAAACACCATATATTTT.

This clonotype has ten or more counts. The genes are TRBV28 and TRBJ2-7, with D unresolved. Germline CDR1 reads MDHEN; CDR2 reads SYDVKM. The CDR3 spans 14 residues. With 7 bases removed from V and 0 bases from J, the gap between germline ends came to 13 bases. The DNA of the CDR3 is TGTGCCAGCACGGGCAGCAAGAGCTCCTACGAGCAGTACTTC. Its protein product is CASTGSKSSYEQYF.

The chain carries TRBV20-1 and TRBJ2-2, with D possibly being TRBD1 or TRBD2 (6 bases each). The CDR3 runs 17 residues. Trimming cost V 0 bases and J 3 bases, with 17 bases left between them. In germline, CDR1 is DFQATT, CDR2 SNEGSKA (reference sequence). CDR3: CSARDWGALGDTGELFF. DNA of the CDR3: TGCAGTGCTAGAGATTGGGGGGCCCTAGGGGACACCGGGGAGCTGTTTTTT.

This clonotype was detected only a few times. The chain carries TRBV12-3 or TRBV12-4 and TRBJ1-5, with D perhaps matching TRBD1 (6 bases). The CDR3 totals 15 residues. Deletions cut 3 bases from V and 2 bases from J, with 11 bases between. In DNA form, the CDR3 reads TGTGCCAGCAGTTTGTCGGGGGCAGGCAATCAGCCCCAGCATTTT. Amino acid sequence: CASSLSGAGNQPQHF.

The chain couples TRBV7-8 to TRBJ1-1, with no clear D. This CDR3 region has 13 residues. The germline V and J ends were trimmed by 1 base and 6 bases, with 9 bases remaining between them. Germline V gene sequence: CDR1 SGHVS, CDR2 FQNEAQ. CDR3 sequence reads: CASSLGLYAEAFF. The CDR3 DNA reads TGTGCCAGCAGCTTAGGACTGTACGCTGAAGCTTTCTTT. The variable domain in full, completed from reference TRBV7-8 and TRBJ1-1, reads GAGVSQSPRYKVAKRGQDVALRCDPISGHVSLFWYQQALGQGPEFLTYFQNEAQLDKSGLPSDRFFAERPEGSVSTLKIQRTQQEDSAVYLCASSLGLYAEAFFGQGTRLTVV.

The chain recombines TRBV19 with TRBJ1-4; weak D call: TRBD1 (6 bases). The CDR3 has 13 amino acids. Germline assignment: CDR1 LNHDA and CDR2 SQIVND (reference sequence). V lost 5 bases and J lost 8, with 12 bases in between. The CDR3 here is CASSSRDIEKLFF. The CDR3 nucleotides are TGTGCCAGTAGTTCCCGGGACATCGAAAAACTGTTTTTT.

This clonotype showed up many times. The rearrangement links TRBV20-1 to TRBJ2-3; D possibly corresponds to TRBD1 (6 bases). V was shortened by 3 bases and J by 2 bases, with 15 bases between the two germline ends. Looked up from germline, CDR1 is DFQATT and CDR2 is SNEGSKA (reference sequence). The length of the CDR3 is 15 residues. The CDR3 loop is CSARDRDTNTDTQYF. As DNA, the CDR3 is TGCAGTGCTAGGGACCGGGACACTAACACAGATACGCAGTATTTT.

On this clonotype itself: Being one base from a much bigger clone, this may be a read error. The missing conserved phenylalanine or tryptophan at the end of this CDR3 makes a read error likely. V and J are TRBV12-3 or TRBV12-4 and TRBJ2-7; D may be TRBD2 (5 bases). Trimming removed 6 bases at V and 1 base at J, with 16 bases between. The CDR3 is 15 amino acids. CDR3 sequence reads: CASSSSGSTSYEQYI. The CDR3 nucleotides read TGTGCCAGCAGCTCCTCGGGGTCTACTTCCTACGAGCAGTACATC.

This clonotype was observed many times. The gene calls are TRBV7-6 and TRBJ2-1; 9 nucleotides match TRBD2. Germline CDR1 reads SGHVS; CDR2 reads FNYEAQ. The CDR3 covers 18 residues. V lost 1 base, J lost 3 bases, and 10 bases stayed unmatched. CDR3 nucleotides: TGTGCCAGCAGCTTAGATTCTAGAGGGACTAGCCTCTACAATGAGCAGTTCTTC. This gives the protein CASSLDSRGTSLYNEQFF.

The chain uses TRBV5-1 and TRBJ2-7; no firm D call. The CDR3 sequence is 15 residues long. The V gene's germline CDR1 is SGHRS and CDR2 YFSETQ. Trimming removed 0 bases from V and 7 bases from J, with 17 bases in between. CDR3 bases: TGCGCCAGCAGCTTGGGTCACCCCAAATACAATGAGCAGTACTTC. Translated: CASSLGHPKYNEQYF. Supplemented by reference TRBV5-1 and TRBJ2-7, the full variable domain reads KAGVTQTPRYLIKTRGQQVTLSCSPISGHRSVSWYQQTPGQGLQFLFEYFSETQRNKGNFPGRFSGRQFSNSRSEMNVSTLELGDSALYLCASSLGHPKYNEQYFGPGTRLTVT.

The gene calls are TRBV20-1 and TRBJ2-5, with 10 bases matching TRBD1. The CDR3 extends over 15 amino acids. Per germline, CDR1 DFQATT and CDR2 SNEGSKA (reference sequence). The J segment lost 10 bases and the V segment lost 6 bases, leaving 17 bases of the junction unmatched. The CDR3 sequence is CSASGGQGFSRDQYF. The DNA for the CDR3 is TGCAGTGCCAGTGGGGGACAGGGGTTTTCGAGGGACCAGTACTTC.

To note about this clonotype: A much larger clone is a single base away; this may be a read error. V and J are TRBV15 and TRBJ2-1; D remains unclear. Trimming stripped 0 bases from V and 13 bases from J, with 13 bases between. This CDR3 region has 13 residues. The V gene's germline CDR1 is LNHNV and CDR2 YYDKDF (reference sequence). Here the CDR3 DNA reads TGTGCCACCAGCAGAGATAGGAAGGAGACCCAGTTCTTC. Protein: CATSRDRKETQFF.

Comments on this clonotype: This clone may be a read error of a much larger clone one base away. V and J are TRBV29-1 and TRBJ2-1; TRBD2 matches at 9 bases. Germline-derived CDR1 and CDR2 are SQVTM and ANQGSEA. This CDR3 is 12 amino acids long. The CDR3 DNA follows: TGCGGCATTAGCGGGAGTGGTGATGAGCAGTTCTTC. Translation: CGISGSGDEQFF.

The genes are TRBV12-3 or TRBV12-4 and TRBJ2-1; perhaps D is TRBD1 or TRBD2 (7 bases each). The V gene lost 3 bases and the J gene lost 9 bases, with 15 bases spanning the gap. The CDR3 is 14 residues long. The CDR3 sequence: CASSFQAGGGEQFF. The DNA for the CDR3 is TGTGCCAGCAGTTTCCAAGCAGGGGGGGGTGAGCAGTTCTTC.

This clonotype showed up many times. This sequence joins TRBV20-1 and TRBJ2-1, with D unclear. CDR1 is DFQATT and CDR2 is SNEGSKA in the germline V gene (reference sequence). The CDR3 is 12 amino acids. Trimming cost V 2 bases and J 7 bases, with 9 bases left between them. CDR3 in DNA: TGCAGTGCTAGACGGCTGCAGAATGAGCAGTTCTTC. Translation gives CSARRLQNEQFF.

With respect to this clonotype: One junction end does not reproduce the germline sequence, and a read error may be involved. This CDR3 reads CVSSLFTDTQYF. The CDR3 DNA is TGCGTCAGCAGCTTGTTCACAGATACGCAGTATTTT. The V and J genes are TRBV5-1 and TRBJ2-3; D gene uncertain. The CDR3 has 12 amino acids. The germline CDR1 and CDR2 sequences are SGHRS and YFSETQ.

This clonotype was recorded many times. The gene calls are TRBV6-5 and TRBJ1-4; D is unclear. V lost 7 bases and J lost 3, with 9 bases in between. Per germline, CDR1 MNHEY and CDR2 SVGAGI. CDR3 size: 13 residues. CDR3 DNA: TGTGCCAGCACGGACTCTTCTAATGAAAAACTGTTTTTT. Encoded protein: CASTDSSNEKLFF.